This TCR beta chain was identified in a study of cytotoxic CD8 clonotypes in ibrutinib-treated CLL. Background on the study: Response was recorded as partial in about 24 patients and complete in 2; at median about 6 years, approximately 14 remained remitted and around twelve had progressed. After treatment lasting a median 12 months, range 6 to 36, response samples were collected.

Only in-frame clones appear in the TCRdb table, and some are missing; sequencing was by immunoSEQ multiplex PCR. The profile shows approximately 24,000 clones, around four fifths of them singletons. V trimming: 0 bases; J trimming: 5 bases; junction bases outside the gene matches: 1. Germline values: CDR1 MDHEN, CDR2 SYDVKM. This CDR3 is 16 amino acids long. Study-wide points: Contraction or stability on treatment was seen for public clonotypes, which were uncommon.

Comment on this clone: Its antigen is unidentified.

This receptor was obtained from a human donor with chronic lymphocytic leukemia. The V call is TRBV28, the J call TRBJ2-3, with 14 bases fitting TRBD2. The specimen comprised PBMCs, sampled before ibrutinib treatment. CDR3 residues: CASSLWGLAGVDTQYF. Written as DNA, the CDR3 is TGTGCCAGCAGTTTATGGGGACTAGCGGGAGTAGATACGCAGTATTTT.